This TCR beta chain was identified during a study of blood T cell repertoires in COVID-19. On the study more broadly: In each case, the material was cDNA or gDNA derived from T cells, B-cell-depleted T cells, or PBMCs.

CDR3 length: 14 amino acids. V dropped 5 bases and J dropped 1 base, with 11 bases sitting between them. The germline V gene has CDR1 LGHNT and CDR2 FRNRAP. The age range of participants was about 18 to 89 years, with residence in roughly 25 US areas. Allocation to cohorts depended on clinical history reported by the participants. Symptom resolution, clearance, or two negative PCRs marked donors in Cohort 3 as recovered. Sequenced by immunoSEQ multiplex PCR; TCRdb stores in-frame clones only, minus some. The data hold some 170,000 clones, with 84% observed a single time. The sequence was collected from a man aged 50 to 60 who had recovered from COVID-19. The chain uses TRBV12-5 and TRBJ1-1; possibly TRBD1 for D (6 bases). Sequencing was carried out using PBMCs or T cells enriched from blood (not recorded which). The chain's CDR3 is CASGNGQRNTEAFF. CDR3 nucleotide sequence: TGTGCTAGTGGTAATGGACAGAGGAACACTGAAGCTTTCTTT. Combining the CDR3 with reference TRBV12-5 and TRBJ1-1 gives the whole variable domain DARVTQTPRHKVTEMGQEVTMRCQPILGHNTVFWYRQTMMQGLELLAYFRNRAPLDDSGMPKDRFSAEMPDATLATLKIQPSEPRDSAVYFCASGNGQRNTEAFFGQGTRLTVV.